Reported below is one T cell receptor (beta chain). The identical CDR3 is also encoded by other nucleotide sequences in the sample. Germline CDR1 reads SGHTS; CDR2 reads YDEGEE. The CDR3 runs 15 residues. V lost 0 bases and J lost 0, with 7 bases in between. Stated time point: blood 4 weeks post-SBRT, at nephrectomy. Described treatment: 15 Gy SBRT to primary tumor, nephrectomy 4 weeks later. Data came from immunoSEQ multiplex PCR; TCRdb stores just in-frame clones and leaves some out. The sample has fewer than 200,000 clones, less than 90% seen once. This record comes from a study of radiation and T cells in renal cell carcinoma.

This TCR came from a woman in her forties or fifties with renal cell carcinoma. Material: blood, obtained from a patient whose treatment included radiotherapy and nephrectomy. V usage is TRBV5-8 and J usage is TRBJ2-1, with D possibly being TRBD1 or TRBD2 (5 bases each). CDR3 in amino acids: CASSLAGTSYNEQFF. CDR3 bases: TGTGCCAGCAGCTTGGCCGGGACCTCCTACAATGAGCAGTTCTTC.